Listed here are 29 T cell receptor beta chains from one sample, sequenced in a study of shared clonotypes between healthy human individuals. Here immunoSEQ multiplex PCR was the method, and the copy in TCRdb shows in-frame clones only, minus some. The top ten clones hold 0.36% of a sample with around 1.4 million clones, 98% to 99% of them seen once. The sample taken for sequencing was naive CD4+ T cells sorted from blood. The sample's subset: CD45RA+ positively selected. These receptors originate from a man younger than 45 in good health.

CDR3 sequence (DNA): TGTGCCACCAGCACCTCGCCTAGGACGCGAGAGACCCAGTACTTC. Translated: CATSTSPRTRETQYF. The genes are TRBV15 and TRBJ2-5; D remains unclear. Trimming took off 4 bases at V and 4 bases at J, with 16 bases between the two ends. Germline V gene lookup returns CDR1 LNHNV and CDR2 YYDKDF (reference sequence). The CDR3 covers 15 residues.

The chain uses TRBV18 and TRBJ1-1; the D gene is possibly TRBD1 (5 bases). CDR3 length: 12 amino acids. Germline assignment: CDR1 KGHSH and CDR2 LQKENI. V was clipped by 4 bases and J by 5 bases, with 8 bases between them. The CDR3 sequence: CASSRRETEAFF. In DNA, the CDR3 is TGTGCCAGCTCACGCAGGGAGACTGAAGCTTTCTTT.

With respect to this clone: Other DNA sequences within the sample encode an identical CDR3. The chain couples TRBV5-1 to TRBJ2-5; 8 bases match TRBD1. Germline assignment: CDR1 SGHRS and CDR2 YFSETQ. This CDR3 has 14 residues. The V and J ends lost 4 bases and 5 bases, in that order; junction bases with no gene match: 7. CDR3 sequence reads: CASSPGTGGETQYF. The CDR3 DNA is TGCGCCAGCAGCCCGGGGACAGGTGGGGAGACCCAGTACTTC.

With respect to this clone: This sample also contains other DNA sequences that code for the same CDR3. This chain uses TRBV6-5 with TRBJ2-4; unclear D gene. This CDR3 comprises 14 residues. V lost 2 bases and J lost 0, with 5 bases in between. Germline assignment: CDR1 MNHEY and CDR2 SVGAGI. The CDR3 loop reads CASSYGLAKNIQYF. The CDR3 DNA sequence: TGTGCCAGCAGTTACGGCCTAGCCAAAAACATTCAGTACTTC.

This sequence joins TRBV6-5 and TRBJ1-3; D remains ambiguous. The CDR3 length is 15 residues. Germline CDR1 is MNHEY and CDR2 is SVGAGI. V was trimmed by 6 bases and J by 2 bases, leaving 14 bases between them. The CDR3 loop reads CASSRPPGAGNTIYF. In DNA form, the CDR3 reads TGTGCCAGCAGCCGCCCCCCCGGGGCTGGAAACACCATATATTTT.

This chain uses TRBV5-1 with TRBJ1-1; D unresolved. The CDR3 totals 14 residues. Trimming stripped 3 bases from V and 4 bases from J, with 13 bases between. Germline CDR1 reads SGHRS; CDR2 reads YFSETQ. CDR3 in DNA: TGCGCCAGCAGCTCCGATAACTCGGGCACTGAAGCTTTCTTT. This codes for CASSSDNSGTEAFF.

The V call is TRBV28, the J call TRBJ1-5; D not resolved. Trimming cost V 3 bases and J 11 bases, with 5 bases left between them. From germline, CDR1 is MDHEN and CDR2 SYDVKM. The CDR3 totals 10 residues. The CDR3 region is CASSFGAQHF. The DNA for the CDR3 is TGTGCCAGCAGTTTCGGGGCCCAGCATTTT.

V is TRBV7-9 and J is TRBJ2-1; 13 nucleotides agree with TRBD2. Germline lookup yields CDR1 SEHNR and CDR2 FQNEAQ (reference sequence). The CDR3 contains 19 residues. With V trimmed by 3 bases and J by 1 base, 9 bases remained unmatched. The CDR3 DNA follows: TGTGCCAGCAGCTTCCACCCACTAGCGGGGGGGGGTTCCTACAATGAGCAGTTCTTC. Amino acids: CASSFHPLAGGGSYNEQFF.

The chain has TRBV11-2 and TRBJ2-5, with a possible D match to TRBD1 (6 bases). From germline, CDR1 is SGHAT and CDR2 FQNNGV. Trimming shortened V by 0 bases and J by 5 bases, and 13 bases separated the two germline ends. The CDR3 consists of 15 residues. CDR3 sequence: CASSLEGGRGETQYF. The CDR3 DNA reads TGTGCCAGCAGCTTAGAAGGGGGACGCGGCGAGACCCAGTACTTC.

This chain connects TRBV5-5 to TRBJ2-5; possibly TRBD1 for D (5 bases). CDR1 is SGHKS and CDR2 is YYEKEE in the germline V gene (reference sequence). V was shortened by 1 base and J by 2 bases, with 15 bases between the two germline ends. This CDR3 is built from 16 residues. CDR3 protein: CASSLRIRQNQETQYF. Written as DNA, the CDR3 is TGTGCCAGCAGCTTGCGAATTCGACAGAATCAAGAGACCCAGTACTTC.

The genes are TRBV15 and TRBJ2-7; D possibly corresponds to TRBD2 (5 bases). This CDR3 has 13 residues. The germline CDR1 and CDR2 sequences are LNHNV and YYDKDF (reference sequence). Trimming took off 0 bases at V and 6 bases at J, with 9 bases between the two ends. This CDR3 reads CATSRDRGAEQYF. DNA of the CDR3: TGTGCCACCAGCAGAGATCGGGGTGCCGAGCAGTACTTC.

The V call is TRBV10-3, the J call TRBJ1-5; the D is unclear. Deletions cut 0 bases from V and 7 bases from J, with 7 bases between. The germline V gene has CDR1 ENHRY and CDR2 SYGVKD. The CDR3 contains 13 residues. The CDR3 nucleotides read TGTGCCATCAGTGAGTCTTATCGCCAGCCCCAGCATTTT. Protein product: CAISESYRQPQHF.

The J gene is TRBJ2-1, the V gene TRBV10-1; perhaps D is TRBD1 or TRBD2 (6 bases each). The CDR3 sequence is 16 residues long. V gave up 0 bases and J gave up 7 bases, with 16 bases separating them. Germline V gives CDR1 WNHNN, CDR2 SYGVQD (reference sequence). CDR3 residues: CASSESNGGGKNEQFF. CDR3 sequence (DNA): TGCGCCAGCAGTGAGTCGAATGGAGGGGGGAAAAATGAGCAGTTCTTC.

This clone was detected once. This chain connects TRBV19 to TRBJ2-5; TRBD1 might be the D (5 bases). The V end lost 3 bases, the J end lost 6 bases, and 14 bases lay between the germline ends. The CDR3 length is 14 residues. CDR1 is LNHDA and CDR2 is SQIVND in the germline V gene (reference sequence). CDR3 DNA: TGTGCCAGTAGTATCAGGGCAGGGCCACAGACCCAGTACTTC. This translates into CASSIRAGPQTQYF.

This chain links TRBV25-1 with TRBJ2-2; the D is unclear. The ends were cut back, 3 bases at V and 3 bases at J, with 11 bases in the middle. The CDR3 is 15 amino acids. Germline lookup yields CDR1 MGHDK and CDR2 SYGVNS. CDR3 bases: TGTGCCAGCAGTGAGACAAGGGTGTACACCGGGGAGCTGTTTTTT. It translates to CASSETRVYTGELFF. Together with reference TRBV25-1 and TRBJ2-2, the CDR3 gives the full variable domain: EADIYQTPRYLVIGTGKKITLECSQTMGHDKMYWYQQDPGMELHLIHYSYGVNSTEKGDLSSESTVSRIRTEHFPLTLESARPSHTSQYLCASSETRVYTGELFFGEGSRLTVL.

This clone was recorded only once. CDR3 coding DNA: TGTGCCAGCAGCTCATGGGGTAGGGGGAGGGCCTCCACCGGGGAGCTGTTTTTT. Its translation is CASSSWGRGRASTGELFF. The chain has TRBV27 and TRBJ2-2, with D perhaps matching TRBD2 (7 bases). V shed 6 bases and J shed 4 bases, with 24 bases lying between them. Germline CDR1 reads MNHEY; CDR2 reads SMNVEV (reference sequence). The CDR3 runs to 18 residues.

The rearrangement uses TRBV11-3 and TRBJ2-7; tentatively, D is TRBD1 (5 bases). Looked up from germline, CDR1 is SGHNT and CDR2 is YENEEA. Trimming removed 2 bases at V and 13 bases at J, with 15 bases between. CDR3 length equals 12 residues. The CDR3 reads CASSLSDSVQYF. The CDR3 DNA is TGTGCCAGCAGCTTATCCGACAGCGTTCAATACTTC.

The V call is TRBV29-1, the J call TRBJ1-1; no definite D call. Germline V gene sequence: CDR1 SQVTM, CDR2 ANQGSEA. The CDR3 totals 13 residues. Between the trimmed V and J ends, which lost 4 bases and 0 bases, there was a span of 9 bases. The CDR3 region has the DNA TGCAGCGTTGTATCGGTTATGAACACTGAAGCTTTCTTT. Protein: CSVVSVMNTEAFF.

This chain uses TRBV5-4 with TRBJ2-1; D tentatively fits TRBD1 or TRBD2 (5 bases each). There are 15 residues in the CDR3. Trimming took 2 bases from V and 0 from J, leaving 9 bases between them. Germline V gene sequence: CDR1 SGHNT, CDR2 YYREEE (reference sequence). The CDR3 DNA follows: TGTGCCAGCAGCTTTAAGGGGAGCTCCTACAATGAGCAGTTCTTC. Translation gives CASSFKGSSYNEQFF.

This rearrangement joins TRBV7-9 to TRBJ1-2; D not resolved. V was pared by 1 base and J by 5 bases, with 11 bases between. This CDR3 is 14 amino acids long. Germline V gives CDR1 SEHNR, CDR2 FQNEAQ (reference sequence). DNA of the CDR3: TGTGCCAGCAGCTTAGGGGAATATGGGTATGGCTACACCTTC. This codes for CASSLGEYGYGYTF.

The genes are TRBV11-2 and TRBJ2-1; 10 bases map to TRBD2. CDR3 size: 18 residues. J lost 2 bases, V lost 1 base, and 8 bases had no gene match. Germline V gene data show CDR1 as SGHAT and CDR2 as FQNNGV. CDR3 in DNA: TGTGCCAGCAGCTTAGCCGAGGTAGCGGGAGGTCCCTACAATGAGCAGTTCTTC. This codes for CASSLAEVAGGPYNEQFF.

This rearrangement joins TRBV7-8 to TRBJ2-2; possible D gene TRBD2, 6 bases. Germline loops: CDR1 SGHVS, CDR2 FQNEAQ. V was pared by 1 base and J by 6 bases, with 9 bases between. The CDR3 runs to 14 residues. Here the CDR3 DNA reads TGTGCCAGCAGCTTAGAATGGAGGGCCGGGGAGCTGTTTTTT. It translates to CASSLEWRAGELFF.

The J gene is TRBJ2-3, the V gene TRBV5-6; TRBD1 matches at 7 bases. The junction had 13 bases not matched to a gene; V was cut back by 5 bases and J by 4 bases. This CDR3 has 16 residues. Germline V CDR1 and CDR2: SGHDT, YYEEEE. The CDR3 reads CASRHLDRETPDTQYF. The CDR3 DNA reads TGTGCCAGCAGACACCTTGACAGGGAGACACCAGATACGCAGTATTTT.

This CDR3 reads CASSYSPSPNTQYF. The CDR3 region has the DNA TGTGCCAGCAGTTACTCCCCCTCTCCAAATACGCAGTATTTT. This chain links TRBV6-5 with TRBJ2-3; D is uncertain. Trimming pared 0 bases from V and 7 bases from J, leaving 11 bases between. The CDR3 consists of 14 residues. Germline-derived CDR1 and CDR2 are MNHEY and SVGAGI.

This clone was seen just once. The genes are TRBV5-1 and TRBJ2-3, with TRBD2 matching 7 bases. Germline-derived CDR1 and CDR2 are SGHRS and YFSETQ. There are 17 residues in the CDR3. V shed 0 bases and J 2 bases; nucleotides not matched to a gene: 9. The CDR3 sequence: CASSLGPRSGDTDTQYF. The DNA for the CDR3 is TGCGCCAGCAGCTTGGGCCCCAGGAGCGGGGACACAGATACGCAGTATTTT.

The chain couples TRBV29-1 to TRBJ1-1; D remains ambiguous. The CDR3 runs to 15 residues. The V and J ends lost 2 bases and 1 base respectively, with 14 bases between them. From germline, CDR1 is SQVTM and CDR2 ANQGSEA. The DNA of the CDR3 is TGCAGCGTTGAATACGTCTCGAGACAGAACACTGAAGCTTTCTTT. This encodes CSVEYVSRQNTEAFF.

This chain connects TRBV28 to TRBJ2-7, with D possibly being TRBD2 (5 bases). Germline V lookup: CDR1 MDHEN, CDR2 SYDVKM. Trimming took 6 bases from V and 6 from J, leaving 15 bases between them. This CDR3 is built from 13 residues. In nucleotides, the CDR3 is TGTGCCAGCAGGAAAACGGGGTTGGGCGAGCAGTACTTC. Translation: CASRKTGLGEQYF.

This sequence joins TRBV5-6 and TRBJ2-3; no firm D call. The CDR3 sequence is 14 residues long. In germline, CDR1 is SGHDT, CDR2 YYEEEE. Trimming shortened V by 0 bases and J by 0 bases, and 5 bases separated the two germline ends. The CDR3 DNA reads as TGTGCCAGCAGCTTGGACGCTAGCACAGATACGCAGTATTTT. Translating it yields CASSLDASTDTQYF.

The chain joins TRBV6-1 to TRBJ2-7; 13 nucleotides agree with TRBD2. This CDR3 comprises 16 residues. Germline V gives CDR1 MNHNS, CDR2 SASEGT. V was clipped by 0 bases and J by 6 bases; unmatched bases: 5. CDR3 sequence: CASSEAGLAGAVEQYF. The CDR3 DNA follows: TGTGCCAGCAGTGAAGCAGGACTAGCGGGAGCTGTCGAGCAGTACTTC.